A single sample gave rise to the 10 T cell receptor beta chains below, sequenced in a study of T cell responses to AZD1222 COVID-19 vaccine. Measured with immunoSEQ multiplex PCR; TCRdb has only the in-frame clones, and not every one. Of more than 150,000 clones detected, more than 80% appear once; the ten largest clones hold 6.1%. The sequenced sample was peripheral blood, obtained on day 0 of AZD1222 vaccination. These receptors all stem from an adult in good health.

The chain has TRBV6-5 and TRBJ2-7; 8 nucleotides agree with TRBD1. Germline CDR1 is MNHEY and CDR2 is SVGAGI. This CDR3 has 15 amino acids. Germline trimming cut 0 bases from V and 4 bases from J; bases unmatched to any gene: 5. The chain's CDR3 is CASSYSGTGTYEQYF. CDR3 nucleotide sequence: TGTGCCAGCAGTTACTCGGGGACAGGAACATACGAGCAGTACTTC.

The chain employs TRBV27 and TRBJ2-2; D not certain. Trimming removed 0 bases at V and 5 bases at J, with 10 bases between. The CDR3 covers 15 residues. Germline values: CDR1 MNHEY, CDR2 SMNVEV (reference sequence). DNA of the CDR3: TGTGCCAGCAGTTTATCCCGGACGCGAACCGGGGAGCTGTTTTTT. Its protein is CASSLSRTRTGELFF.

Points on this clone: This same CDR3 is encoded by further DNA sequences in the sample. The chain carries TRBV5-1 and TRBJ1-2, with D uncertain. The CDR3 contains 13 residues. Germline V lookup: CDR1 SGHRS, CDR2 YFSETQ. V lost 0 bases, J lost 2 bases, and 5 bases lay in between. CDR3 region: CASSLGQNYGYTF. CDR3 in DNA: TGCGCCAGCAGCTTGGGTCAGAACTATGGCTACACCTTC.

CDR3 sequence: CASSLGDSLNEKLFF. For the CDR3, the DNA is TGCGCCAGCAGCTTGGGGGACAGCCTGAATGAAAAACTGTTTTTT. This chain uses TRBV5-1 with TRBJ1-4; TRBD1 matches at 7 bases. The CDR3 length is 15 residues. Unmatched junction bases numbered 4, after V lost 0 bases and J lost 5 bases. Germline CDR1 reads SGHRS; CDR2 reads YFSETQ. Based on the CDR3 plus reference TRBV5-1 and TRBJ1-4, the full variable domain is KAGVTQTPRYLIKTRGQQVTLSCSPISGHRSVSWYQQTPGQGLQFLFEYFSETQRNKGNFPGRFSGRQFSNSRSEMNVSTLELGDSALYLCASSLGDSLNEKLFFGSGTQLSVL.

The CDR3 region has the DNA TGTGCCAGCAGCTTGGATAGGGGAGGGGGGGAGACCCAGTACTTC. It is translated as CASSLDRGGGETQYF. This chain joins TRBV5-6 and TRBJ2-5, with D possibly being TRBD2 (7 bases). Per germline, CDR1 SGHDT and CDR2 YYEEEE. V lost 0 bases and J 5 bases, leaving 14 bases between the germline ends. This CDR3 spans 15 amino acids.

The genes are TRBV6-6 and TRBJ1-2; 9 bases line up with TRBD1. This CDR3 is built from 12 residues. The J segment lost 8 bases and the V segment lost 6 bases, leaving 4 bases of the junction unmatched. Germline-derived CDR1 and CDR2 are MNHNY and SVGAGI (reference sequence). CDR3: CASRRTGDGYTF. As DNA, the CDR3 is TGTGCCAGCAGACGGACAGGGGACGGCTACACCTTC.

V usage is TRBV19 and J usage is TRBJ2-1; D possibly corresponds to TRBD1 (6 bases). Looked up from germline, CDR1 is LNHDA and CDR2 is SQIVND (reference sequence). CDR3 size: 14 residues. V was shortened by 6 bases and J by 0 bases, with 9 bases between the two germline ends. The CDR3 sequence: CASRGTISYNEQFF. CDR3 coding DNA: TGTGCCAGTAGAGGGACAATCTCCTACAATGAGCAGTTCTTC.

The DNA for the CDR3 is TGTGCCAGTAGGGGCTTCACAGATACGCAGTATTTT. Amino acids: CASRGFTDTQYF. The rearrangement joins TRBV19 to TRBJ2-3, with D uncertain. The V and J ends lost 6 bases and 2 bases respectively, with 6 bases between them. The CDR3 contains 12 residues. Germline V gives CDR1 LNHDA, CDR2 SQIVND (reference sequence).

J is TRBJ2-7 and V is TRBV6-1; D might be TRBD2 (6 bases). Germline CDR1 and CDR2: MNHNS and SASEGT. The CDR3 has 17 residues. V was clipped by 10 bases and J by 5 bases, with 30 bases between them. The CDR3 here is CATTELALQIRAHEQYF. The CDR3 DNA follows: TGTGCCACCACTGAACTAGCCCTTCAGATTCGGGCTCACGAGCAGTACTTC.

The V call is TRBV27, the J call TRBJ2-4, with 7 bases that match TRBD1. CDR3 length: 14 residues. Germline V gene lookup returns CDR1 MNHEY and CDR2 SMNVEV (reference sequence). Trimming took 7 bases from V and 6 from J; bases not matched to a gene: 9. The CDR3 nucleotides are TGTGCCAGCACCCCAGGGGACAGCTCAAACATTCAGTACTTC. This encodes CASTPGDSSNIQYF.